The rows below give T cell receptor beta chains drawn from one sample of a study of blood T cell repertoires in COVID-19. TCRdb's table, derived via immunoSEQ multiplex PCR, lists solely in-frame clones and lacks some. The table records fewer than 150,000 clones, around 90% of them present only once. Sequenced sample: peripheral blood. These receptor sequences come from a woman aged 55-70 years with COVID-19, enrolled during active disease. Both conserved end residues are part of each CDR3. Each record gives: V gene, J gene, CDR3 protein.

>TRBV24-1|TRBJ2-3
CATSDTKSGDRLWGSTDTQYF
>TRBV6-2/TRBV6-3|TRBJ1-2
CASSFYETGNYGYTF
>TRBV6-1|TRBJ1-5
CASSEVTGQPQHF
>TRBV12-3/TRBV12-4|TRBJ1-2
CASSPTWAGYTF
>TRBV10-3|TRBJ2-1
CAISDGQGRNEQFF
>TRBV3-1/TRBV3-2|TRBJ1-2
CASSPTGNYGYTF
>TRBV6-5|TRBJ1-5
CASSPTRDQPQHF
>TRBV19|TRBJ2-3
CASRGRPSTDTQYF
>TRBV25-1|TRBJ1-2
CASSAHSYGYTF
>TRBV18|TRBJ1-5
CASSPKQGAIDQPQHF
>TRBV7-8|TRBJ1-3
CASSLTQSSGNTIYF
>TRBV5-1|TRBJ2-7
CASSLAYEQYF
>TRBV18|TRBJ2-1
CASSPRDRVYNEQFF
>TRBV6-6|TRBJ2-7
CASSPPGVQGVREQYF
>TRBV3-1/TRBV3-2|TRBJ1-5
CASSQSQDNQPQHF
>TRBV19|TRBJ2-3
CASSIGLAADTQYF
>TRBV15|TRBJ2-2
CATSREASVTGELFF
>TRBV6-5|TRBJ1-1
CASSYSQFTEAFF
>TRBV6-5|TRBJ1-6
CASSRDTGRSPLHF
>TRBV6-6|TRBJ1-6
CASSPGTGLSPLHF
>TRBV6-1|TRBJ1-1
CASSEFPTVNTEAFF
>TRBV27|TRBJ1-4
CASSLWGTGGKLTNEKLFF
>TRBV14|TRBJ2-7
CASSQGPGLDDEQYF
>TRBV18|TRBJ2-5
CASSPVPSYPETQYF
>TRBV5-1|TRBJ2-5
CASSMSGYQETQYF
>TRBV29-1|TRBJ1-4
CSVRRPGEKLFF
>TRBV27|TRBJ1-4
CASSLSPVNEKLFF
>TRBV6-5|TRBJ1-4
CASSKIIQENEKLFF
>TRBV5-1|TRBJ2-5
CASSRQQESETQYF
>TRBV4-3|TRBJ2-5
CASSQGLQYKQETQYF
>TRBV19|TRBJ2-1
CASKSGGAYNEQFF
>TRBV11-3|TRBJ2-7
CASSLEGTGPYEQYF
>TRBV12-3/TRBV12-4|TRBJ2-7
CASSGVTPYEQYF
>TRBV19|TRBJ1-5
CASSPRTGGISPYSNQPQHF
>TRBV6-1|TRBJ2-5
CASSEENWQYDPGTQYF
>TRBV19|TRBJ1-4
CASSMGTGLITNEKLFF
>TRBV6-4|TRBJ1-1
CASRQTGGGSEAFF
>TRBV7-3|TRBJ1-6
CASSPDRGSPLHF
>TRBV5-1|TRBJ1-1
CASSLVLGEGPEAFF
>TRBV19|TRBJ2-1
CASSIAGVTYNEQFF
>TRBV5-4|TRBJ1-1
CASRLGGQANLGAFF
>TRBV4-2|TRBJ2-5
CASSQEGGGGRETQYF
>TRBV5-6|TRBJ2-7
CASSLRTGYEQYF
>TRBV4-3|TRBJ1-2
CASSQDKGGRVYGYTF
>TRBV6-1|TRBJ1-4
CASKLLARSDEKLFF
>TRBV18|TRBJ1-5
CASSSDRNQPQHF
>TRBV18|TRBJ2-5
CASSPLQAGAGETQYF
>TRBV7-2|TRBJ1-2
CASSLDSIYGYTF
>TRBV4-1|TRBJ2-5
CASSLTGLAGLQYF
>TRBV4-1|TRBJ1-1
CASSQDIGTGGTEAFF
>TRBV9|TRBJ2-1
CASSAQLAGVGNEQFF
>TRBV9|TRBJ2-7
CASSVDWTSYEQYF
>TRBV5-1|TRBJ1-1
CASTDRGEPEAFF